Listed here are 23 T cell receptor beta chains from one sample, sequenced in a study of blood T cell repertoires in COVID-19 (dated by TCRdb to the early 2020s). The method behind the library was the immunoSEQ multiplex PCR assay. Here the immuneACCESS table is served through TCRdb, limited to in-frame sequences with V and J called. Missing clones are a known gap in these copies; in checked studies unresolved V genes cover under half, and the rest lacks a known reason. The sample table shows more than 300,000 clones, and more than 70% are seen once. The ten biggest clones cover 8% to 13% of the sample. Sequencing used peripheral blood. The receptors here all came from a woman in her 30s with COVID-19, enrolled during active disease.

The rearrangement joins TRBV4-3 to TRBJ1-4; D gene uncertain. Germline CDR1 and CDR2: LGHNA and YSLEER. The CDR3 is made up of 16 amino acids. Between the trimmed V and J ends, which lost 1 base and 7 bases, there was a span of 16 bases. CDR3: CASSQGVSPQAEKLFF. CDR3 sequence (DNA): TGCGCCAGCAGCCAAGGTGTGTCCCCTCAGGCTGAAAAACTGTTTTTT.

The chain has TRBV19 and TRBJ2-7; a weak D match, TRBD2 (5 bases). This CDR3 comprises 12 residues. The germline gives CDR1 LNHDA, CDR2 SQIVND (reference sequence). Trimming removed 10 bases at V and 2 bases at J, with 12 bases between. The CDR3 here is CATSGLPYEQYF. CDR3 bases: TGTGCCACCTCGGGGTTACCCTACGAGCAGTACTTC.

The chain employs TRBV5-1 and TRBJ2-5; a possible D gene is TRBD2 (5 bases). The CDR3 sequence is 14 residues long. From germline, CDR1 is SGHRS and CDR2 YFSETQ. V lost 4 bases and J 1 base, leaving 11 bases between the germline ends. This CDR3 is CASSQTGIQETQYF. Written as DNA, the CDR3 is TGCGCCAGCAGCCAAACGGGGATCCAAGAGACCCAGTACTTC.

The CDR3 is CASSRSSGSSYEQYF. In DNA form, the CDR3 reads TGTGCCAGCAGTCGATCTAGCGGGAGCTCCTACGAGCAGTACTTC. The gene calls are TRBV6-6 and TRBJ2-7, with 10 bases aligning to TRBD2. The CDR3 consists of 15 residues. The junction had 4 bases not matched to a gene; V was cut back by 5 bases and J by 0 bases. The germline CDR1 and CDR2 sequences are MNHNY and SVGAGI (reference sequence).

The chain employs TRBV12-5 and TRBJ2-1; TRBD1 agrees at 8 bases. The germline CDR1 and CDR2 sequences are LGHNT and FRNRAP. CDR3 length: 16 amino acids. V trimming: 0 bases; J trimming: 9 bases; junction bases outside the gene matches: 10. In DNA form, the CDR3 reads TGTGCTAGTGGTTTGGTAAGCCAGGGGGCGCGAGTTGAGCAGTTCTTC. It is translated as CASGLVSQGARVEQFF.

The rearrangement uses TRBV28 and TRBJ2-7; D possibly corresponds to TRBD1 (6 bases). Germline values: CDR1 MDHEN, CDR2 SYDVKM. Trimming left V 6 bases short and J 5 bases short, with 23 bases between. The CDR3 has 16 residues. This CDR3 is CASRSRTEILTHEQYF. DNA for the CDR3: TGTGCCAGCAGATCCCGGACAGAAATTCTTACCCACGAGCAGTACTTC. The entire variable domain, with the rest obtained from reference TRBV28 and TRBJ2-7, is as follows: DVKVTQSSRYLVKRTGEKVFLECVQDMDHENMFWYRQDPGLGLRLIYFSYDVKMKEKGDIPEGYSVSREKKERFSLILESASTNQTSMYLCASRSRTEILTHEQYFGPGTRLTVT.

J is TRBJ2-1 and V is TRBV7-9; D gene unclear. Trimming removed 5 bases at V and 4 bases at J, with 6 bases between. The length of the CDR3 is 12 residues. Germline V CDR1 and CDR2: SEHNR, FQNEAQ (reference sequence). CDR3: CASSQQYNEQFF. CDR3 nucleotide sequence: TGTGCCAGCAGCCAACAGTACAATGAGCAGTTCTTC.

This clone was counted a few times. V gene TRBV4-3 combines with J gene TRBJ2-5, with 9 bases that match TRBD2. This CDR3 is built from 17 residues. CDR1 is LGHNA, CDR2 YSLEER, per germline. With V trimmed by 0 bases and J by 4 bases, 9 bases remained unmatched. The CDR3 nucleotides read TGCGCCAGCAGCCAAGATATAAGGCCACTAGCGGGAGAGACCCAGTACTTC. Encoded protein: CASSQDIRPLAGETQYF.

The chain combines TRBV9 with TRBJ2-5; possibly TRBD1 for D (5 bases). This CDR3 comprises 15 residues. CDR1 SGDLS and CDR2 YYNGEE come from the germline V gene. The V gene lost 0 bases and the J gene lost 0 bases, with 9 bases spanning the gap. CDR3 nucleotides: TGTGCCAGCAGCGTAGACGTGGGGCACCAAGAGACCCAGTACTTC. This sequence encodes CASSVDVGHQETQYF. The full variable domain, with the rest looked up from reference TRBV9 and TRBJ2-5, is DSGVTQTPKHLITATGQRVTLRCSPRSGDLSVYWYQQSLDQGLQFLIQYYNGEERAKGNILERFSAQQFPDLHSELNLSSLELGDSALYFCASSVDVGHQETQYFGPGTRLLVL.

This chain joins TRBV5-1 and TRBJ1-2; unclear D gene. Trimming shortened V by 0 bases and J by 1 base, and 16 bases separated the two germline ends. This CDR3 is 17 amino acids long. Germline loops: CDR1 SGHRS, CDR2 YFSETQ. CDR3 loop: CASSLAGDSANNYGYTF. The CDR3 DNA follows: TGCGCCAGCAGCTTGGCCGGGGATTCGGCGAATAACTATGGCTACACCTTC.

The genes are TRBV5-1 and TRBJ1-6; D remains ambiguous. Germline assignment: CDR1 SGHRS and CDR2 YFSETQ. Deletions cut 4 bases from V and 4 bases from J, with 12 bases between. The CDR3 consists of 15 residues. The CDR3 loop reads CASSPGLTYNSPLHF. CDR3 coding DNA: TGCGCCAGCAGCCCCGGACTTACTTATAATTCACCCCTCCACTTT.

In nucleotides, the CDR3 is TGTGCCAGCGGTACAAATAATTCACCCCTCCACTTT. It yields the protein CASGTNNSPLHF. This chain uses TRBV2 with TRBJ1-6; no firm D call. Trimming cost V 8 bases and J 5 bases, with 7 bases left between them. CDR1 is SNHLY, CDR2 FYNNEI, per germline. The CDR3 runs to 12 residues.

The J gene is TRBJ2-7, the V gene TRBV7-8; TRBD1 matches at 10 bases. V gave up 3 bases and J gave up 3 bases; unmatched junction bases: 8. The CDR3 is 16 residues long. The germline V gene encodes CDR1 SGHVS and CDR2 FQNEAQ. CDR3 loop: CASSFRGDRGDYEQYF. In DNA form, the CDR3 reads TGTGCCAGCAGCTTCAGGGGGGACAGGGGAGACTACGAGCAGTACTTC.

This clone has just a few counts. The chain has TRBV4-3 and TRBJ2-1; D is unresolved. Per the germline V gene, CDR1 is LGHNA and CDR2 is YSLEER. This CDR3 contains 14 residues. V was clipped by 0 bases and J by 6 bases, with 9 bases between them. The chain's CDR3 is CASSQEYAVNEQFF. CDR3 in DNA: TGCGCCAGCAGCCAAGAATACGCAGTCAATGAGCAGTTCTTC.

CDR3 residues: CASSTLGQGNTEAFF. As DNA, the CDR3 is TGTGCCAGTAGTACCCTGGGGCAGGGGAACACTGAAGCTTTCTTT. The V and J genes are TRBV19 and TRBJ1-1; the D gene is possibly TRBD1 (5 bases). Germline CDR1 reads LNHDA; CDR2 reads SQIVND (reference sequence). Deletions cut 4 bases from V and 1 base from J, with 13 bases between. This CDR3 is built from 15 residues.

A single count supports this clone. J is TRBJ2-5 and V is TRBV7-2; maybe TRBD1 (6 bases). Germline-derived CDR1 and CDR2 are SGHTA and FQGNSA. The CDR3 runs 15 residues. V gave up 5 bases and J gave up 1 base, with 14 bases separating them. CDR3 in DNA: TGTGCCAGCAGCCAAGTCGACAGGCCCCAAGAGACCCAGTACTTC. Its protein is CASSQVDRPQETQYF.

The rearrangement links TRBV7-2 to TRBJ1-2; 9 bases agree with TRBD1. Trimming removed 3 bases from V and 2 bases from J; junction bases left unmatched: 10. CDR3 length: 17 amino acids. The V gene's germline CDR1 is SGHTA and CDR2 FQGNSA. CDR3 nucleotide sequence: TGTGCCAGCAGCTTGAAACGGACAGGGGTGGTGAACTATGGCTACACCTTC. It is translated as CASSLKRTGVVNYGYTF.

This clone was found once. CDR3 in DNA: TGTGCCAGCAGCCGGACAGGGGGTCCCAGGAACTATGGCTACACCTTC. Amino acids: CASSRTGGPRNYGYTF. V gene TRBV5-4 combines with J gene TRBJ1-2; 10 nucleotides line up with TRBD1. Germline V gene sequence: CDR1 SGHNT, CDR2 YYREEE (reference sequence). The V gene end was trimmed by 4 bases and the J gene end by 2 bases; junction bases not matched to a gene: 8. The CDR3 is 16 amino acids.

This clone was found a few times. The chain links TRBV7-9 to TRBJ1-1; D uncertain. The germline V and J ends were trimmed by 5 bases and 8 bases, with 9 bases remaining between them. Germline CDR1 SEHNR, CDR2 FQNEAQ (reference sequence). The CDR3 is 11 residues long. CDR3: CASSRKPEAFF. The CDR3 region has the DNA TGTGCCAGCAGCCGTAAGCCAGAAGCTTTCTTT.

The chain carries TRBV4-3 and TRBJ2-7; 9 bases are a match to TRBD1. Trimming took 4 bases from V and 3 from J; bases not matched to a gene: 4. Germline values: CDR1 LGHNA, CDR2 YSLEER. The CDR3 length is 14 residues. CDR3: CASSRGQGGYEQYF. The CDR3 DNA follows: TGCGCCAGCAGCCGGGGACAGGGCGGCTACGAGCAGTACTTC.

V and J are TRBV7-2 and TRBJ2-7; tentative D call: TRBD1 (5 bases). CDR3 length: 13 residues. V lost 5 bases and J lost 5, with 13 bases in between. From germline, CDR1 is SGHTA and CDR2 FQGNSA. The CDR3 spells CASSPDNRDEQYF. The CDR3 DNA is TGTGCCAGCAGCCCGGACAATCGAGACGAGCAGTACTTC.

The V and J genes are TRBV28 and TRBJ2-3; the match to TRBD2 covers 9 bases. CDR3 length: 16 residues. Germline CDR1 reads MDHEN; CDR2 reads SYDVKM. V dropped 2 bases and J dropped 4; count of bases not matched to a gene: 7. In DNA form, the CDR3 reads TGTGCCAGCAGTTTAGGCGGGAGGGGTAGAGCAGATACGCAGTATTTT. Translating it yields CASSLGGRGRADTQYF.

This rearrangement joins TRBV10-3 to TRBJ1-1; D unclear. V lost 7 bases and J 1 base, leaving 7 bases between the germline ends. Germline loops: CDR1 ENHRY, CDR2 SYGVKD. CDR3 length: 12 residues. Here the CDR3 reads CAITPGNTEAFF. CDR3 bases: TGTGCCATCACTCCGGGGAACACTGAAGCTTTCTTT.